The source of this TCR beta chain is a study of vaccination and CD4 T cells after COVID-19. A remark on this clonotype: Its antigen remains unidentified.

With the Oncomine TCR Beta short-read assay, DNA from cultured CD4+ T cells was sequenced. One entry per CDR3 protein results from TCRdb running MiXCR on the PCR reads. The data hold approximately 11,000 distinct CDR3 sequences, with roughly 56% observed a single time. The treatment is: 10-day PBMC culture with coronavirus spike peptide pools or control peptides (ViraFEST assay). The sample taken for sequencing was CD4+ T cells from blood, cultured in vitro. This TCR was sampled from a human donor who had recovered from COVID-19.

The CDR3 DNA follows: TGTGCCAGCAGTTACGTGCGGGGGGGCCGAGATACGCAGTATTTT. This translates into CASSYVRGGRDTQYF. This chain uses TRBV6-2 or TRBV6-3 with TRBJ2-3; 9 nucleotides align to TRBD2. The CDR3 consists of 15 residues. With V trimmed by 2 bases and J by 5 bases, 5 bases remained unmatched. The V gene's germline CDR1 is MNHEY and CDR2 SVGEGT.